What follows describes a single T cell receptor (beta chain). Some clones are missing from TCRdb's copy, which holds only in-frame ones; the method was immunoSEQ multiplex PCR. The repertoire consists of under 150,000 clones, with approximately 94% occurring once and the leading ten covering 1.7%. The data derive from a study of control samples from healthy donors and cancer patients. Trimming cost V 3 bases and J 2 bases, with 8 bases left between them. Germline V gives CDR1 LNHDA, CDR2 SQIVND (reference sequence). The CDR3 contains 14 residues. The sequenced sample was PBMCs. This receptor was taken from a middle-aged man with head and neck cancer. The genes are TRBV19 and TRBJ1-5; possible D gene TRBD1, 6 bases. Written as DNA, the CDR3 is TGTGCCAGTAGTATGTGGACAGGCAATCAGCCCCAGCATTTT. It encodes CASSMWTGNQPQHF.